This T cell receptor (beta chain) was found in a study of graft-versus-host responses after intestinal transplantation. General study results and limits: Present in recipient marrow, GvH clones included some that appeared first in ileum or blood.

Concerning this clone itself: Its antigen is undetermined.

Method: immunoSEQ multiplex PCR; TCRdb's copy keeps in-frame clones and lacks some. Among over 75,000 clones listed, more than 70% were seen once. The germline V and J ends were trimmed by 7 bases and 3 bases, with 16 bases remaining between them. This CDR3 has 14 residues. CDR1 is MNHNY, CDR2 SVGAGI, per germline (reference sequence). This sequence originates from a human patient who received an intestinal transplant, so some T cells may come from the graft donor. This sequence joins TRBV6-6 and TRBJ2-7; a weak D match, TRBD1 (5 bases). The source material was PBMCs, sampled 255 days after intestinal transplant. CDR3 DNA: TGTGCCAGCACCACTCAGGGTGCGATCTACGAGCAGTACTTC. Its translation is CASTTQGAIYEQYF.